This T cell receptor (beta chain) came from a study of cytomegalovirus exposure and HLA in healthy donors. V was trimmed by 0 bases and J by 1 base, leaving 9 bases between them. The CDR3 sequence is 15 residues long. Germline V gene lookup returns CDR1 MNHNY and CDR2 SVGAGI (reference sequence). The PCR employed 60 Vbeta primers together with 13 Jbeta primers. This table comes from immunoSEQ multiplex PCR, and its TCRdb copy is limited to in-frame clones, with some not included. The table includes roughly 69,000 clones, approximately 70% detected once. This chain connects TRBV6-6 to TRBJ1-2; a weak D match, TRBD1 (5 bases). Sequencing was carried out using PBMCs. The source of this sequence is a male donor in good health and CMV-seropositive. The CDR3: CASSYSGQVNYGYTF. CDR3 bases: TGTGCCAGCAGTTACTCGGGGCAGGTTAACTATGGCTACACCTTC.